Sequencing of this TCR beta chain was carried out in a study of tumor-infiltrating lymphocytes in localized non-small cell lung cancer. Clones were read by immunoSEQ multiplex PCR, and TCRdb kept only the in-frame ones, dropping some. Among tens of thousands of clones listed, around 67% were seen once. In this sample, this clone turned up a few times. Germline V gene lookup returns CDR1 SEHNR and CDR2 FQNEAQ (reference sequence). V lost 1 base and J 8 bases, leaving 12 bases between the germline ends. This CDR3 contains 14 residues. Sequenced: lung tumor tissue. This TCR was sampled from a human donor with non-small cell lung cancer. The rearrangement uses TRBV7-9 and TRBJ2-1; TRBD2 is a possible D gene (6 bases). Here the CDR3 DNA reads TGTGCCAGCAGCTTAGGACTAGTAGAGGATGAGCAGTTCTTC. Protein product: CASSLGLVEDEQFF. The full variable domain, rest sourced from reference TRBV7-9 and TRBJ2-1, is DTGVSQNPRHKITKRGQNVTFRCDPISEHNRLYWYRQTLGQGPEFLTYFQNEAQLEKSRLLSDRFSAERPKGSFSTLEIQRTEQGDSAMYLCASSLGLVEDEQFFGPGTRLTVL.